The 8 T cell receptor beta chains reported below all come from one sample, sequenced in a study of T cells in localized non-small cell lung cancer (TCRdb year 2020). The library was obtained by the immunoSEQ multiplex PCR assay. TCRdb holds this immuneACCESS table with in-frame rearrangements only. Some clones are missing; in checked studies, unresolved V genes explain under half, and the rest has no known cause. The sample table records about 72,000 clones; 84% of these occur just once. The ten most abundant clones make up roughly 13% of the sample. The material sequenced was peripheral blood, taken before any cancer treatment. These receptors originate from a female donor older than 55 with stage I lung adenocarcinoma.

The V and J genes are TRBV10-1 and TRBJ2-3, with unresolved D. This CDR3 contains 13 residues. V lost 7 bases and J lost 2, with 10 bases in between. The germline V gene encodes CDR1 WNHNN and CDR2 SYGVQD (reference sequence). CDR3 protein: CASNLAFTDTQYF. The DNA of the CDR3 is TGCGCCAGCAATTTGGCTTTCACAGATACGCAGTATTTT.

The chain carries TRBV19 and TRBJ1-5; 10 bases fit TRBD1. With V trimmed by 10 bases and J by 4 bases, 13 bases remained unmatched. The CDR3 length is 16 residues. From germline, CDR1 is LNHDA and CDR2 SQIVND (reference sequence). Here the CDR3 reads CATSRAGTGANQPQHF. In nucleotides, the CDR3 is TGTGCCACCAGTCGGGCCGGGACAGGGGCAAATCAGCCCCAGCATTTT.

The V and J genes are TRBV11-2 and TRBJ1-2; 7 nucleotides align to TRBD1. This CDR3 comprises 15 residues. Trimming cost V 5 bases and J 4 bases; bases outside gene matches: 10. In germline, CDR1 is SGHAT, CDR2 FQNNGV. Here the CDR3 DNA reads TGTGCCAGCAGCCGCGATCTACAGGGGCGCTATGGCTACACCTTC. It yields the protein CASSRDLQGRYGYTF.

This clone was seen only once. V gene TRBV6-1 combines with J gene TRBJ2-2; 12 bases align to TRBD1. V shed 6 bases and J 7 bases; nucleotides not matched to a gene: 6. CDR3 length: 15 amino acids. Germline CDR1 is MNHNS and CDR2 is SASEGT. CDR3 residues: CASSRDRGHVGELFF. CDR3 bases: TGTGCCAGCAGCCGGGACAGGGGGCATGTCGGGGAGCTGTTTTTT.

The genes are TRBV2 and TRBJ1-1, with 10 nucleotides matching TRBD1. Germline lookup yields CDR1 SNHLY and CDR2 FYNNEI. CDR3 length equals 17 residues. V trimming: 1 base; J trimming: 5 bases; junction bases outside the gene matches: 10. As DNA, the CDR3 is TGTGCCAGCAGTGAAGAGGACAGGGGGTTAATGAGGACTGAAGCTTTCTTT. It is translated as CASSEEDRGLMRTEAFF.

The CDR3 region is CASSIGRVDYGYTF. CDR3 nucleotides: TGTGCCAGTAGTATTGGCAGGGTGGACTATGGCTACACCTTC. The rearrangement uses TRBV19 and TRBJ1-2, with D tentatively TRBD1 (5 bases). This CDR3 region has 14 residues. Germline-derived CDR1 and CDR2 are LNHDA and SQIVND (reference sequence). Trimming stripped 3 bases from V and 3 bases from J, with 11 bases between.

J is TRBJ1-1 and V is TRBV11-2, with 11 bases lining up with TRBD1. J was trimmed by 0 bases and V by 4 bases; bases with no gene match: 4. CDR3 length: 16 residues. Germline V gene sequence: CDR1 SGHAT, CDR2 FQNNGV. CDR3 in DNA: TGTGCCAGCAGCTCCGGACAGGGGGCCATGAACACTGAAGCTTTCTTT. Translating gives CASSSGQGAMNTEAFF.

The chain recombines TRBV15 with TRBJ1-4; TRBD1 matches at 7 bases. J gave up 7 bases and V 1 base, and 12 bases lay outside the gene matches. Germline CDR1 LNHNV, CDR2 YYDKDF (reference sequence). The CDR3 sequence is 17 residues long. CDR3 residues: CATSRGLLTGKGEKLFF. The CDR3 DNA follows: TGTGCCACCAGCAGAGGGTTATTGACAGGGAAGGGTGAAAAACTGTTTTTT.